This note documents a single T cell receptor beta chain sequence. The antigen is undetermined. These data are taken from a study of OX40 agonist ivuxolimab in advanced cancers. Study at large: Administration of intravenous ivuxolimab to patients occurred every 2 weeks at 0.01 to 10 mg/kg. Overall study results and limits: At 0.1 to 3.0 mg/kg and by week 6, clonal expansion occurred in CD4+ and CD8+ blood T cells. Low clonal expansion, among the lowest seen, marked partial responders at 0.1-3.0 mg/kg.

Only in-frame clones appear in the TCRdb table, and some are missing; sequencing was by immunoSEQ multiplex PCR. The sample holds around 53,000 clones, approximately 93% seen once. With 3 bases removed from V and 3 bases from J, the gap between germline ends came to 20 bases. The CDR3 is 17 residues long. The germline V gene has CDR1 MGHDK and CDR2 SYGVNS. The TCR comes from an adult with an advanced solid tumor such as melanoma, head and neck, liver or kidney cancer. Sequenced material: CD4+ or CD8+ T cells sorted from blood, taken in a trial of the OX40 agonist ivuxolimab. J is TRBJ2-5 and V is TRBV25-1, with D hard to call. The CDR3 spells CASSDRVAGLFEETQYF. For the CDR3, the DNA is TGTGCCAGCAGTGATAGGGTTGCAGGTTTGTTCGAAGAGACCCAGTACTTC.